This passage covers 22 T cell receptor beta chains from one sample sequenced in a study of blood T cell repertoires in COVID-19. Clones were sequenced by immunoSEQ multiplex PCR, and TCRdb holds only the in-frame ones, with some missing. The sample has some 260,000 clones; approximately 79% are singletons. The specimen was PBMCs or T cells enriched from blood (not recorded which). These receptors were collected from a man aged 30 to 45 with acute COVID-19.

The V gene is TRBV7-8, the J gene TRBJ1-1; 9 nucleotides agree with TRBD1. Per the germline V gene, CDR1 is SGHVS and CDR2 is FQNEAQ. V was pared by 6 bases and J by 5 bases, with 10 bases of the junction left unmatched. CDR3 length equals 15 residues. CDR3 coding DNA: TGTGCCAGCAGACGACCGGGACAGGGTATTACTGAAGCTTTCTTT. Amino acids: CASRRPGQGITEAFF.

This clone was detected only a few times. CDR3 protein: CASHAATNEKLFF. The CDR3 region has the DNA TGTGCCAGTCACGCGGCAACTAATGAAAAACTGTTTTTT. V usage is TRBV27 and J usage is TRBJ1-4; no firm D call. V shed 9 bases and J shed 0 bases, with 8 bases lying between them. This CDR3 spans 13 amino acids. Germline-derived CDR1 and CDR2 are MNHEY and SMNVEV (reference sequence). The full variable domain, in which reference TRBV27 and TRBJ1-4 provide the parts outside the CDR3, is EAQVTQNPRYLITVTGKKLTVTCSQNMNHEYMSWYRQDPGLGLRQIYYSMNVEVTDKGDVPEGYKVSRKEKRNFPLILESPSPNQTSLYFCASHAATNEKLFFGSGTQLSVL.

The chain carries TRBV11-3 and TRBJ1-1; D ambiguous. CDR3 length: 15 residues. Germline V gives CDR1 SGHNT, CDR2 YENEEA. The V gene lost 6 bases and the J gene lost 1 base, with 15 bases spanning the gap. This CDR3 is CASRAPGFQNTEAFF. The CDR3 bases are TGTGCCAGCAGGGCCCCGGGGTTTCAGAACACTGAAGCTTTCTTT. Combining the CDR3 with reference TRBV11-3 and TRBJ1-1 gives the whole variable domain EAGVVQSPRYKIIEKKQPVAFWCNPISGHNTLYWYLQNLGQGPELLIRYENEEAVDDSQLPKDRFSAERLKGVDSTLKIQPAELGDSAVYLCASRAPGFQNTEAFFGQGTRLTVV.

J is TRBJ1-1 and V is TRBV10-1; TRBD1 aligns across 11 bases. The CDR3 sequence is 16 residues long. Per the germline V gene, CDR1 is WNHNN and CDR2 is SYGVQD (reference sequence). Trimming removed 3 bases from V and 0 bases from J; junction bases left unmatched: 3. This CDR3 is CASSEGTGGLNTEAFF. The CDR3 DNA is TGCGCCAGCAGTGAAGGGACAGGGGGTTTGAACACTGAAGCTTTCTTT.

The chain uses TRBV9 and TRBJ2-1; 8 bases fit TRBD2. After removal of 0 bases from V and 10 bases from J, the junction contained 12 bases not matched to a gene. The CDR3 is 16 residues long. From germline, CDR1 is SGDLS and CDR2 YYNGEE. The CDR3: CASSVGSSGRSSEQFF. CDR3 in DNA: TGTGCCAGCAGCGTAGGATCCAGCGGGAGATCGTCCGAGCAGTTCTTC.

The chain combines TRBV2 with TRBJ2-2; TRBD1 is a possible D gene (5 bases). The germline V gene has CDR1 SNHLY and CDR2 FYNNEI. CDR3 length: 12 residues. The V and J ends lost 7 bases and 7 bases respectively, with 10 bases between them. This CDR3 is CASTPTDGELFF. The CDR3 nucleotides are TGTGCCAGCACACCGACAGACGGGGAGCTGTTTTTT.

The rearrangement links TRBV5-1 to TRBJ2-1; 7 nucleotides agree with TRBD1. The CDR3 extends over 16 amino acids. Germline-derived CDR1 and CDR2 are SGHRS and YFSETQ. Trimming removed 6 bases from V and 4 bases from J; junction bases left unmatched: 13. CDR3 nucleotides: TGCGCCAGCACTACCCGACAGGGCCAGAGATACAATGAGCAGTTCTTC. Translation gives CASTTRQGQRYNEQFF.

In its sample, this clone was seen once. The rearrangement joins TRBV21-1 to TRBJ1-1. TRBV21-1 is recorded as a pseudogene. The CDR3 length is 11 residues. The CDR3 DNA is TGTGCCAGCCGCCGGGAGATCGAAGCTTTCTTT. It translates to CASRREIEAFF.

This clone was found a few times. The chain employs TRBV5-6 and TRBJ1-1; no definite D call. V was trimmed by 1 base and J by 0 bases, leaving 7 bases between them. This CDR3 region has 14 residues. Germline V gene sequence: CDR1 SGHDT, CDR2 YYEEEE. CDR3 in DNA: TGTGCCAGCAGCTTGATTGCGGTGAACACTGAAGCTTTCTTT. Amino acids: CASSLIAVNTEAFF.

This clone was detected only a few times. This chain uses TRBV2 with TRBJ1-1, with D perhaps TRBD1 (6 bases). The ends were cut back, 9 bases at V and 9 bases at J, with 14 bases in the middle. CDR1 and CDR2 from the germline V gene are SNHLY and FYNNEI. CDR3 size: 11 residues. The CDR3 DNA follows: TGTGCCAGAAGAACAGGGAATAAAGCTTTCTTT. The encoded protein is CARRTGNKAFF.

The chain uses TRBV28 and TRBJ1-4, with 7 nucleotides matching TRBD1. CDR1 MDHEN and CDR2 SYDVKM come from the germline V gene. V gave up 5 bases and J gave up 4 bases; unmatched junction bases: 7. The CDR3 runs 15 residues. The CDR3 nucleotides are TGTGCCAGCAGTCTGACAGGGCCGAATAATGAAAAACTGTTTTTT. Translation gives CASSLTGPNNEKLFF. The variable domain in full, completed from reference TRBV28 and TRBJ1-4, reads DVKVTQSSRYLVKRTGEKVFLECVQDMDHENMFWYRQDPGLGLRLIYFSYDVKMKEKGDIPEGYSVSREKKERFSLILESASTNQTSMYLCASSLTGPNNEKLFFGSGTQLSVL.

Only a few counts were recorded for this clone. The chain is built from TRBV18 and TRBJ1-5; 7 nucleotides match TRBD1. Germline V gene data show CDR1 as KGHSH and CDR2 as LQKENI. V shed 6 bases, J shed 4 bases, and the junction held 3 bases outside the gene matches. The CDR3 covers 13 residues. The CDR3 DNA reads TGTGCCAGCTCCGAACAGGGGAATCAGCCCCAGCATTTT. This encodes CASSEQGNQPQHF.

This clone has just a few counts. The CDR3 reads CSVRYATNEKLFF. The CDR3 coding sequence is TGCAGCGTACGCTACGCCACTAATGAAAAACTGTTTTTT. This chain connects TRBV29-1 to TRBJ1-4; D is uncertain. Deletions cut 6 bases from V and 2 bases from J, with 10 bases between. CDR1 and CDR2 from the germline V gene are SQVTM and ANQGSEA. This CDR3 is built from 13 residues.

V usage is TRBV18 and J usage is TRBJ2-4; 11 nucleotides match TRBD1. In germline, CDR1 is KGHSH, CDR2 LQKENI. The CDR3 is made up of 16 amino acids. Unmatched junction bases numbered 7, after V lost 6 bases and J lost 3 bases. The CDR3 region has the DNA TGTGCCAGCTCCGTGGGACAGGGGGTAGTCAAAAACATTCAGTACTTC. It yields the protein CASSVGQGVVKNIQYF. Combining the CDR3 with reference TRBV18 and TRBJ2-4 gives the whole variable domain NAGVMQNPRHLVRRRGQEARLRCSPMKGHSHVYWYRQLPEEGLKFMVYLQKENIIDESGMPKERFSAEFPKEGPSILRIQQVVRGDSAAYFCASSVGQGVVKNIQYFGAGTRLSVL.

The V gene is TRBV3-1 (or the pseudogene TRBV3-2), the J gene TRBJ1-6; 9 positions match TRBD1. Losses at the gene ends were 3 bases for V and 7 bases for J; bases not matched to a gene: 7. Germline-derived CDR1 and CDR2 are LGHDT and YNNKEL (reference sequence). The CDR3 runs to 16 residues. CDR3 loop: CASSQATGTGNSPLHF. DNA of the CDR3: TGTGCCAGCAGCCAGGCGACCGGGACAGGGAATTCACCCCTCCACTTT.

The chain is built from TRBV23-1 and TRBJ1-4; the match to TRBD1 covers 7 bases. TRBV23-1 is an ORF for which the function is uncertain. The CDR3 is 18 amino acids. V gave up 0 bases and J gave up 0 bases; unmatched junction bases: 7. CDR3 nucleotides: TGCGCCAGCAGTCAATCGTCGGGACAGAGTGCAACTAATGAAAAACTGTTTTTT. It is translated as CASSQSSGQSATNEKLFF.

The J gene is TRBJ1-5, the V gene TRBV19; TRBD1 might be the D (5 bases). The CDR3 is 16 residues long. V was cut by 6 bases and J by 1 base, with 16 bases left in between. Germline CDR1 LNHDA, CDR2 SQIVND (reference sequence). CDR3 in amino acids: CASSRRGGESNQPQHF. DNA for the CDR3: TGTGCCAGTAGCCGTAGGGGTGGTGAGAGCAATCAGCCCCAGCATTTT.

Points on this clone: The junction differs from germline at one of its ends, possibly a read error. The J gene is TRBJ1-1, the V gene TRBV5-1, with D maybe TRBD1 (5 bases). CDR1 SGHRS and CDR2 YFSETQ come from the germline V gene. The CDR3 contains 14 residues. The CDR3 nucleotides read TGTGCCAGCAGCTTGGAGGGGTCGGGCACTGAAGCTTTCTTT. Translating it yields CASSLEGSGTEAFF. Based on the CDR3 plus reference TRBV5-1 and TRBJ1-1, the full variable domain is KAGVTQTPRYLIKTRGQQVTLSCSPISGHRSVSWYQQTPGQGLQFLFEYFSETQRNKGNFPGRFSGRQFSNSRSEMNVSTLELGDSALYLCASSLEGSGTEAFFGQGTRLTVV.

The rearrangement uses TRBV28 and TRBJ2-5, with 7 bases identical to TRBD2. This CDR3 is 12 amino acids long. Trimming removed 8 bases from V and 7 bases from J; junction bases left unmatched: 7. Germline CDR1 and CDR2: MDHEN and SYDVKM. In nucleotides, the CDR3 is TGTGCCAGCGGGGACTACAAGATGACCCAGTACTTC. This translates into CASGDYKMTQYF.

The CDR3 reads CASSLGGANTEAFF. The DNA for the CDR3 is TGTGCCAGCAGTTTAGGGGGGGCGAACACTGAAGCTTTCTTT. The rearrangement links TRBV6-6 to TRBJ1-1, with a weak D call TRBD1 (6 bases). V was cut by 4 bases and J by 1 base, with 10 bases left in between. The germline gives CDR1 MNHNY, CDR2 SVGAGI (reference sequence). This CDR3 contains 14 residues.

CDR3 amino acids: CASSADRGGGYTF. The DNA of the CDR3 is TGTGCCAGCAGCGCGGACAGGGGGGGTGGCTACACCTTC. This chain links TRBV5-4 with TRBJ1-2, with 10 positions matching TRBD1. Germline CDR1 SGHNT, CDR2 YYREEE (reference sequence). The CDR3 totals 13 residues. With V trimmed by 4 bases and J by 7 bases, 4 bases remained unmatched.

The chain recombines TRBV19 with TRBJ1-4; TRBD1 matches 8 bases. V was clipped by 4 bases and J by 7 bases; unmatched bases: 11. Germline CDR1 and CDR2: LNHDA and SQIVND (reference sequence). This CDR3 region has 16 residues. In nucleotides, the CDR3 is TGTGCCAGTAGTACGGACAGGGTGGGGTCCGTTGAAAAACTGTTTTTT. Its protein is CASSTDRVGSVEKLFF.